Given below is one TCR beta chain in context. Primers for the PCR totalled 60 Vbeta and 13 Jbeta. Method: immunoSEQ multiplex PCR; TCRdb's copy keeps in-frame clones and lacks some. The sample holds about 110,000 clones, less than 70% seen once. This CDR3 region has 13 residues. The V gene's germline CDR1 is MNHNY and CDR2 SVGAGI (reference sequence). V was clipped by 2 bases and J by 6 bases, with 8 bases between them. The record originates from a study of cytomegalovirus exposure and HLA in healthy donors. The TCR comes from a woman aged 70-85 years in good health and CMV-seropositive. The chain links TRBV6-6 to TRBJ1-5; no definite D call. The sequencing sample was made of PBMCs. As DNA, the CDR3 is TGTGCCAGCAGTTACGTGGGGAGTCAGCCCCAGCATTTT. It codes for CASSYVGSQPQHF.